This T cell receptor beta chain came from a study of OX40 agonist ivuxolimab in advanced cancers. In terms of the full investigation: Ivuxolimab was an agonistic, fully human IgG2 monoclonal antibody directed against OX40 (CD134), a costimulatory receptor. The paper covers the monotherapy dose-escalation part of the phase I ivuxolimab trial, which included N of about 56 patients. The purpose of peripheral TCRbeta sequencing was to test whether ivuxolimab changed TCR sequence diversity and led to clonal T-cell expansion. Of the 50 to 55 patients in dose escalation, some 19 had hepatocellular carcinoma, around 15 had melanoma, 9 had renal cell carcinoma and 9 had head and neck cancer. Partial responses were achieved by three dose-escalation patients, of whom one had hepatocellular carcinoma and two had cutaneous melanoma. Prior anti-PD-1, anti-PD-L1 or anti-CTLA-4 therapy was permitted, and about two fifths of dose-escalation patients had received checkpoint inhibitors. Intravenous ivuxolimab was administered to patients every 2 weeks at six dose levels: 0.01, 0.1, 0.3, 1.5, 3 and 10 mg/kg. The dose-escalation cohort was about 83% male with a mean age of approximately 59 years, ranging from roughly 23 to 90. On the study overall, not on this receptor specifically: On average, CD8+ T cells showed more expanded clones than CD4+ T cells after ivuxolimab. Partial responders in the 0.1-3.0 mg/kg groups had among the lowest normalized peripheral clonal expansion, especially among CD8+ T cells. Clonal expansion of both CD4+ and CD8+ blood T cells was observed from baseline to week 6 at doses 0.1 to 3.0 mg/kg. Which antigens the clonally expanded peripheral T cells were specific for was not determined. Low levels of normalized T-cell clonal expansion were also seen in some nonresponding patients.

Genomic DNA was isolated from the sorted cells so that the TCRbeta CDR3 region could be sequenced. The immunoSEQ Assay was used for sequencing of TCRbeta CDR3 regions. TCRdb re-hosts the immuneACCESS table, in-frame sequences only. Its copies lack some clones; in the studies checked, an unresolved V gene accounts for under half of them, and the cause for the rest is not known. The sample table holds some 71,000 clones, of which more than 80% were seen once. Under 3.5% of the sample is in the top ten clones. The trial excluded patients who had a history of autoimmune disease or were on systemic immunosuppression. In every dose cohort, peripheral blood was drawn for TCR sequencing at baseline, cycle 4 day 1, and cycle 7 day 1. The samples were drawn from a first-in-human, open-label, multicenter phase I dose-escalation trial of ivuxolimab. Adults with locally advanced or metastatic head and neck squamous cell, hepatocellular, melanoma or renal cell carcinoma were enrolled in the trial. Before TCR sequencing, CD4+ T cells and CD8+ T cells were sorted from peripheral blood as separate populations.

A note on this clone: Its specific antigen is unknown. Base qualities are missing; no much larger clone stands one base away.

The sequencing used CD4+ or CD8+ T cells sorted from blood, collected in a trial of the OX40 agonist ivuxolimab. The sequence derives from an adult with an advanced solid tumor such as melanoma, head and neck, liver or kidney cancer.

The encoded CDR3 is CASRRDGSFNQPQHF. The nucleotide sequence is TGTGCCAGTCGCCGGGACGGGAGTTTTAATCAGCCCCAGCATTTT. The sequence is built from TRBV28 and TRBJ1-5; D gene: possibly TRBD1, on 5 matching bases. V loses 9 bases, J loses 4 bases, and the germline ends lie 19 bases apart. Sequences MDHEN (CDR1) and SYDVKM (CDR2) are obtained from the germline V gene. The CDR3 runs 15 residues from the cysteine to the phenylalanine. Just CDR3 DNA is preserved here, 45 bases in frame from base 1.